Described below is a single T cell receptor beta chain sequence and its context. Its antigen is not known. This CDR3 comprises 14 residues. Trimming at V came to 1 base and at J to 7 bases, leaving 6 bases not matched to a gene. Per the germline V gene, CDR1 is DFQATT and CDR2 is SNEGSKA (reference sequence). This entry is derived from a study of blood T cells in healthy people across ages. Findings and caveats of the study: When one million T cells were used, diversity estimates were thought to be underestimates. Whereas aged donors had fewer naive CD4+ cells, long-lived donors had more of them and higher diversity. A conclusive naive versus antigen-experienced comparison was prevented by the unsorted PBMCs.

A second PCR of about 7 to 12 cycles used a sample-barcoded 5' primer and a J-beta primer mix. All samples yielded 2.5 million or more CDR3-containing paired-end reads. TCRdb reanalysed the 5' RACE reads using MiXCR and keeps one entry per CDR3 protein. This table has 650,000 to 1,000,000 distinct CDR3 sequences, 46% appearing once. Sequencing was carried out using blood. This sequence joins TRBV20-1 and TRBJ2-7, with 11 bases aligning to TRBD2. This clonotype was sampled from an elderly man in good health. The CDR3 here is CSARGSGRAHEQYF. The DNA of the CDR3 is TGCAGTGCTAGAGGTAGCGGGAGGGCCCATGAGCAGTACTTC.